This entry features one T cell receptor (beta chain) sequence. Method: immunoSEQ multiplex PCR; TCRdb's copy keeps in-frame clones and lacks some. The sample consists of tens of thousands of clones, over 75% of them appearing once. The germline V gene has CDR1 SGHTA and CDR2 FQGNSA. The CDR3 runs 13 residues. Trimming stripped 6 bases from V and 4 bases from J, with 12 bases between. This record comes from a study of blood T cell repertoires in COVID-19. The clonotype was recovered from a woman older than 75 with active or convalescent COVID-19. This chain joins TRBV7-2 and TRBJ2-5; D is ambiguous. Specimen: peripheral blood. CDR3 in amino acids: CASSSLMAETQYF. The CDR3 DNA reads TGTGCCAGCAGTTCACTAATGGCAGAGACCCAGTACTTC.